Listed here are 20 T cell receptor beta chains from one sample, sequenced in a study of shared T cell receptors in the human thymus. Data came from immunoSEQ multiplex PCR; TCRdb stores just in-frame clones and leaves some out. The table includes approximately 730,000 clones, approximately 83% detected once. These same records also appear under a second study, on human thymus T cells.

Material for sequencing was thymocytes. All receptors come from a girl under three years old with a congenital heart defect.

The V call is TRBV29-1, the J call TRBJ2-1; D is perhaps TRBD1 (6 bases). Germline CDR1 reads SQVTM; CDR2 reads ANQGSEA. The CDR3 is 14 residues long. Trimming shortened V by 3 bases and J by 2 bases, and 11 bases separated the two germline ends. The CDR3 loop reads CSVEVGDTYNEQFF. CDR3 bases: TGCAGCGTTGAGGTGGGGGACACCTACAATGAGCAGTTCTTC.

The rearrangement joins TRBV2 to TRBJ2-5; possibly TRBD1 for D (8 bases). The CDR3 extends over 17 amino acids. Deletions cut 7 bases from V and 5 bases from J, with 26 bases between. Germline values: CDR1 SNHLY, CDR2 FYNNEI. The CDR3 reads CASIQQKQGGDGETQYF. CDR3 sequence (DNA): TGTGCCAGCATCCAACAGAAACAGGGGGGGGATGGGGAGACCCAGTACTTC.

V and J are TRBV5-4 and TRBJ1-2; D gene uncertain. CDR1 and CDR2 from the germline V gene are SGHNT and YYREEE (reference sequence). The ends were cut back, 3 bases at V and 4 bases at J, with 22 bases in the middle. The CDR3 is 17 amino acids. The CDR3 DNA follows: TGTGCCAGCAGCTCCCGGCCCCGAAGGAGCCCTCGCTATGGCTACACCTTC. It encodes CASSSRPRRSPRYGYTF. Filled out from reference TRBV5-4 and TRBJ1-2, the complete variable domain reads ETGVTQSPTHLIKTRGQQVTLRCSSQSGHNTVSWYQQALGQGPQFIFQYYREEENGRGNFPPRFSGLQFPNYSSELNVNALELDDSALYLCASSSRPRRSPRYGYTFGSGTRLTVV.

V gene TRBV4-1 combines with J gene TRBJ1-1, with 7 bases identical to TRBD1. The germline gives CDR1 MGHRA, CDR2 YSYEKL. J was trimmed by 1 base and V by 0 bases; bases with no gene match: 5. The CDR3 has 16 amino acids. CDR3 protein: CASSQDQGGRNTEAFF. The CDR3 region has the DNA TGCGCCAGCAGCCAAGATCAGGGGGGAAGGAACACTGAAGCTTTCTTT.

Only one count was recorded for this clone. The junction does not match germline at one end; this may be a read error. Other DNA sequences from this sample encode an identical CDR3 as well. J is TRBJ1-6 and V is TRBV5-1; 7 nucleotides align to TRBD1. CDR3 length: 16 residues. The germline CDR1 and CDR2 sequences are SGHRS and YFSETQ. In nucleotides, the CDR3 is TGCGCCAGCAGCCCCATATGGGGACAGCTAAATTCCCCCCTCCACTTT. Protein product: CASSPIWGQLNSPLHF.

A single count supports this clone. CDR3 sequence: CASSPTMTGVVDGYTF. CDR3 nucleotides: TGTGCCAGCAGCCCTACGATGACAGGGGTCGTCGATGGCTACACCTTC. This chain joins TRBV7-4 and TRBJ1-2; 8 bases fit TRBD1. Losses at the gene ends were 5 bases for V and 6 bases for J; bases not matched to a gene: 14. The length of the CDR3 is 16 residues. Germline CDR1 SGHVT, CDR2 SQSDAQ. The full variable domain, rest sourced from reference TRBV7-4 and TRBJ1-2, is GAGVSQSPRYKVAKRGRDVALRCDSISGHVTLYWYRQTLGQGSEVLTYSQSDAQRDKSGRPSGRFSAERPERSVSTLKIQRTEQGDSAVYLCASSPTMTGVVDGYTFGSGTRLTVV.

With respect to this clone: One end of the junction fails to match germline, which may point to a read error. This sample includes further DNA sequences coding for the same CDR3. The chain recombines TRBV5-6 with TRBJ1-6, with TRBD1 matching over 8 bases. The CDR3 is made up of 16 amino acids. Germline V gene lookup returns CDR1 SGHDT and CDR2 YYEEEE. DNA for the CDR3: TGTGCCAGCAGCCACAACCCCGGGACAGGTAATTCACCTCTCCACTTT. Its protein product is CASSHNPGTGNSPLHF.

The J gene is TRBJ1-6, the V gene TRBV7-2, with 7 bases matching TRBD1. CDR1 is SGHTA, CDR2 FQGNSA, per germline. The CDR3 spans 15 residues. Unmatched junction bases numbered 7, after V lost 4 bases and J lost 7 bases. In nucleotides, the CDR3 is TGTGCCAGCAGCTCGGGACAGTTGAAGAATTCACCCCTCCACTTT. It specifies CASSSGQLKNSPLHF. The whole variable domain, remainder taken from reference TRBV7-2 and TRBJ1-6, is GAGVSQSPSNKVTEKGKDVELRCDPISGHTALYWYRQSLGQGLEFLIYFQGNSAPDKSGLPSDRFSAERTGGSVSTLTIQRTQQEDSAVYLCASSSGQLKNSPLHFGNGTRLTVT.

The chain combines TRBV4-2 with TRBJ2-7, with D unclear. There are 13 residues in the CDR3. Between the trimmed V and J ends, which lost 0 bases and 3 bases, there was a span of 6 bases. CDR1 and CDR2 from the germline V gene are LGHNA and YNFKEQ. The CDR3 region has the DNA TGTGCCAGCAGCCAAGATGAGCACTACGAGCAGTACTTC. Encoded protein: CASSQDEHYEQYF.

This sequence joins TRBV27 and TRBJ1-1; no clear D gene. This CDR3 spans 11 amino acids. The germline V gene encodes CDR1 MNHEY and CDR2 SMNVEV (reference sequence). V lost 6 bases and J lost 4, with 6 bases in between. CDR3 loop: CASSSGTEAFF. The CDR3 nucleotides read TGTGCCAGCAGCTCGGGCACTGAAGCTTTCTTT.

The chain carries TRBV5-1 and TRBJ2-7, with D unclear. The CDR3 is 15 amino acids. Germline V gives CDR1 SGHRS, CDR2 YFSETQ. With 0 bases removed from V and 0 bases from J, the gap between germline ends came to 10 bases. Here the CDR3 reads CASSLGWQDSYEQYF. Written as DNA, the CDR3 is TGCGCCAGCAGCTTGGGTTGGCAGGACTCCTACGAGCAGTACTTC.

The CDR3 here is CASSPVRPGGGYTF. CDR3 nucleotides: TGTGCCAGCAGCCCTGTCAGGCCCGGAGGGGGCTACACCTTC. This chain connects TRBV7-6 to TRBJ1-2; D is undetermined. CDR3 length: 14 residues. Between the trimmed V and J ends, which lost 5 bases and 8 bases, there was a span of 18 bases. Per germline, CDR1 SGHVS and CDR2 FNYEAQ.

CDR3 nucleotide sequence: TGTGCCAGCAGTTCATCCCAACCATTAGACACAGATACGCAGTATTTT. As protein: CASSSSQPLDTDTQYF. The genes are TRBV27 and TRBJ2-3, with D uncertain. This CDR3 contains 16 residues. Trimming left V 4 bases short and J 2 bases short, with 16 bases between. The V gene's germline CDR1 is MNHEY and CDR2 SMNVEV (reference sequence).

This chain connects TRBV10-2 to TRBJ2-1, with D possibly matching TRBD2 (6 bases). Germline V CDR1 and CDR2: WSHSY, SAAADI. V lost 2 bases and J lost 6, with 14 bases in between. This CDR3 contains 15 residues. CDR3: CASSEPPAGFNEQFF. CDR3 DNA sequence: TGCGCCAGCAGTGAGCCGCCCGCGGGATTCAATGAGCAGTTCTTC.

The V and J genes are TRBV7-9 and TRBJ2-7; D possibly corresponds to TRBD1 (6 bases). V was trimmed by 5 bases and J by 2 bases, leaving 19 bases between them. This CDR3 region has 16 residues. The germline CDR1 and CDR2 sequences are SEHNR and FQNEAQ (reference sequence). The CDR3: CASSPGVWGSPYEQYF. The CDR3 DNA is TGTGCCAGCAGCCCAGGGGTTTGGGGTAGCCCCTACGAGCAGTACTTC. The full variable domain, with the rest looked up from reference TRBV7-9 and TRBJ2-7, is DTGVSQNPRHKITKRGQNVTFRCDPISEHNRLYWYRQTLGQGPEFLTYFQNEAQLEKSRLLSDRFSAERPKGSFSTLEIQRTEQGDSAMYLCASSPGVWGSPYEQYFGPGTRLTVT.

The rearrangement uses TRBV7-8 and TRBJ2-7; 11 positions agree with TRBD1. Germline V gives CDR1 SGHVS, CDR2 FQNEAQ. This CDR3 spans 13 amino acids. With 8 bases clipped from V and 4 bases from J, the junction kept 4 bases outside the gene matches. CDR3 loop: CASRRDRGYEQYF. The CDR3 DNA reads TGTGCCAGCCGCCGGGACAGGGGGTACGAGCAGTACTTC.

The rearrangement links TRBV4-3 to TRBJ1-2; D is perhaps TRBD1 (6 bases). The V end was cut by 3 bases, the J end by 7 bases, with 12 bases between. The V gene's germline CDR1 is LGHNA and CDR2 YSLEER. This CDR3 comprises 13 residues. Here the CDR3 reads CASSHTRGSGYTF. The CDR3 region has the DNA TGCGCCAGCAGCCATACTAGGGGGTCTGGCTACACCTTC.

The rearrangement uses TRBV7-6 and TRBJ2-3; 12 bases fit TRBD2. The CDR3 is made up of 19 amino acids. CDR1 is SGHVS and CDR2 is FNYEAQ in the germline V gene. The V and J ends lost 2 bases and 2 bases, in that order; junction bases with no gene match: 11. The CDR3 coding sequence is TGTGCCAGCAGCTTACTTGGCTGGACTAGCGGGGTTAACACAGATACGCAGTATTTT. This gives the protein CASSLLGWTSGVNTDTQYF.

A note on this clone: The sample holds other DNA sequences that translate to the same CDR3. V and J are TRBV20-1 and TRBJ1-2, with D unresolved. The CDR3 is made up of 11 amino acids. In germline, CDR1 is DFQATT, CDR2 SNEGSKA (reference sequence). V was cut by 3 bases and J by 6 bases, with 8 bases left in between. The CDR3 nucleotides are TGCAGTGCTAGTCCCAGGAATGGCTACACCTTC. This encodes CSASPRNGYTF.

V usage is TRBV7-9 and J usage is TRBJ2-4; D is unresolved. This CDR3 contains 16 residues. Between the trimmed V and J ends, which lost 3 bases and 0 bases, there was a span of 12 bases. From germline, CDR1 is SEHNR and CDR2 FQNEAQ (reference sequence). The CDR3 sequence: CASSLIQASAKNIQYF. As DNA, the CDR3 is TGTGCCAGCAGCTTGATTCAGGCGTCAGCCAAAAACATTCAGTACTTC. The whole variable domain, remainder taken from reference TRBV7-9 and TRBJ2-4, is DTGVSQNPRHKITKRGQNVTFRCDPISEHNRLYWYRQTLGQGPEFLTYFQNEAQLEKSRLLSDRFSAERPKGSFSTLEIQRTEQGDSAMYLCASSLIQASAKNIQYFGAGTRLSVL.